This TCR beta chain was profiled in a study of immune characterization of retroperitoneal liposarcoma. This CDR3 has 15 amino acids. V lost 6 bases, J lost 2 bases, and 14 bases lay in between. CDR1 is MNHNS and CDR2 is SASEGT in the germline V gene. A single record per CDR3 protein comes from TCRdb applying MiXCR to the PCR reads. The table records 10,000 to 11,000 distinct CDR3 sequences, under 30% of them present only once. The sample was blood. This clonotype originated in a male donor with retroperitoneal liposarcoma. The chain combines TRBV6-1 with TRBJ1-5; D is uncertain. The CDR3: CASRDGGSGNQPQHF. CDR3 nucleotides: TGTGCCAGCAGGGACGGTGGTAGTGGCAATCAGCCCCAGCATTTT.